These 10 T cell receptor beta chains share one sample of origin, sequenced in a study of regulatory T cells in long-lasting Graves disease. Specified time point: persistent/refractory GD, antithyroid drugs over 5 years with positive TRAb. PBMCs were the source of the RNA used for TCR sequencing. Construction of the TCR beta libraries employed iRepertoire HTBI primers in conjunction with Arm-PCR of CDR3 regions. TCRdb redid the calling of the multiplex PCR reads with MiXCR, one entry per CDR3 protein. The sample shows about 290,000 distinct CDR3 sequences, roughly 21% of them seen only once. The source material was peripheral blood mononuclear cells (PBMCs), sampled when the disease was refractory, from a patient treated with antithyroid drugs. These TCRs come from a female donor with Graves disease.

This clonotype was seen repeatedly, ten times or more. This chain joins TRBV29-1 and TRBJ2-5; a weak D match, TRBD1 (5 bases). Trimming took off 7 bases at V and 5 bases at J, with 17 bases between the two ends. Germline-derived CDR1 and CDR2 are SQVTM and ANQGSEA. CDR3 size: 13 residues. CDR3 residues: CSARSDNTETQYF. The CDR3 DNA reads as TGCAGCGCGCGATCGGACAATACGGAGACCCAGTACTTC.

The V and J genes are TRBV20-1 and TRBJ1-5; D is unresolved. The CDR3 covers 13 residues. CDR1 is DFQATT and CDR2 is SNEGSKA in the germline V gene (reference sequence). The V gene lost 6 bases and the J gene lost 0 bases, with 9 bases spanning the gap. The DNA for the CDR3 is TGCAGTGCCACGGGAGTTAGCAATCAGCCCCAGCATTTT. Protein product: CSATGVSNQPQHF.

This clonotype was counted only a few times. This rearrangement joins TRBV5-1 to TRBJ1-6; tentatively, D is TRBD1 (6 bases). Germline V lookup: CDR1 SGHRS, CDR2 YFSETQ. The length of the CDR3 is 15 residues. V was clipped by 1 base and J by 5 bases, with 10 bases between them. The CDR3 protein is CASSLLTGNNSPLHF. CDR3 coding DNA: TGCGCCAGCAGCTTGTTAACAGGGAATAATTCACCCCTCCACTTT.

A few counts support this clonotype. The gene calls are TRBV19 and TRBJ2-1; 7 bases are a match to TRBD2. The trim removed 1 base at V and 3 bases at J, leaving 3 bases unmatched. CDR3 size: 15 residues. Germline V lookup: CDR1 LNHDA, CDR2 SQIVND (reference sequence). CDR3 amino acids: CASSIVAGDYNEQFF. The CDR3 bases are TGTGCCAGTAGTATAGTGGCGGGAGACTACAATGAGCAGTTCTTC.

J is TRBJ2-7 and V is TRBV30, with 7 bases that match TRBD2. After removal of 3 bases from V and 6 bases from J, the junction contained 5 bases not matched to a gene. Germline assignment: CDR1 GTSNPN and CDR2 SVGIG (reference sequence). CDR3 length equals 12 residues. CDR3 coding DNA: TGTGCCTGGAGGGAACCGGGAGGCGAGCAGTACTTC. This gives the protein CAWREPGGEQYF.

This clonotype occurred many times. The V and J genes are TRBV12-3 or TRBV12-4 and TRBJ2-5; possible D gene TRBD1, 5 bases. V was pared by 7 bases and J by 5 bases, with 26 bases between. The CDR3 has 17 amino acids. CDR3 coding DNA: TGTGCCAGCACCAAGAGATCCCACGCAGGGCCTTCGGAGACCCAGTACTTC. This encodes CASTKRSHAGPSETQYF.

The chain couples TRBV6-5 to TRBJ2-2; TRBD1 agrees at 12 bases. V shed 1 base and J 7 bases; nucleotides not matched to a gene: 4. The CDR3 has 16 amino acids. Germline V gene sequence: CDR1 MNHEY, CDR2 SVGAGI. CDR3 loop: CASSYLGQGAGGELFF. The DNA of the CDR3 is TGTGCCAGCAGTTACTTGGGACAGGGGGCCGGCGGGGAGCTGTTTTTT.

This clonotype was counted between two and nine times. The chain combines TRBV28 with TRBJ2-3, with 7 bases fitting TRBD1. The CDR3 has 14 amino acids. V lost 5 bases to trimming and J lost 2 bases; unmatched junction nucleotides: 4. The germline V gene encodes CDR1 MDHEN and CDR2 SYDVKM. CDR3 DNA: TGTGCCAGCAGTCAGGACAGGACCACAGATACGCAGTATTTT. This encodes CASSQDRTTDTQYF.

In this sample, this clonotype turned up a few times. The chain's CDR3 is CAWSGTGSWNTEAFF. CDR3 nucleotide sequence: TGTGCCTGGTCCGGGACAGGGTCGTGGAACACTGAAGCTTTCTTT. The chain joins TRBV30 to TRBJ1-1; 9 bases line up with TRBD1. Trimming took 5 bases from V and 1 from J; bases not matched to a gene: 8. The germline gives CDR1 GTSNPN, CDR2 SVGIG (reference sequence). The CDR3 contains 15 residues.

The chain couples TRBV6-1 to TRBJ1-6, with D uncertain. The germline V gene has CDR1 MNHNS and CDR2 SASEGT. The CDR3 sequence is 13 residues long. The V and J ends lost 4 bases and 10 bases respectively, with 11 bases between them. CDR3 region: CASSGAAGSPLHF. The CDR3 nucleotides read TGTGCCAGCAGTGGAGCTGCGGGGTCACCCCTCCACTTT.